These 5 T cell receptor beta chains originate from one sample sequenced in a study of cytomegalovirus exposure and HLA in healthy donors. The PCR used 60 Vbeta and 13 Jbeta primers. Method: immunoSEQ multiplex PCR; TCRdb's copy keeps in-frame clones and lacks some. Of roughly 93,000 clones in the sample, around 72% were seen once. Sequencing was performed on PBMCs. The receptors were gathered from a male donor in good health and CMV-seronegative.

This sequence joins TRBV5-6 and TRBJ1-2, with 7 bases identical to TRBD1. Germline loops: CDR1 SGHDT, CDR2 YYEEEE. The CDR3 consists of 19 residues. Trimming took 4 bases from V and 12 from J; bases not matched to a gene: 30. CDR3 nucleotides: TGTGCCAGCAGCCCCCGCCGGCCAGGGGGTCACAAGGGGGTCAAGGCCGACACCTTC. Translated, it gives CASSPRRPGGHKGVKADTF.

CDR3 DNA: TGCAGCGTTGAAGCAGGGGGCGGCTACACCTTC. This gives the protein CSVEAGGGYTF. This chain connects TRBV29-1 to TRBJ1-2; 8 bases agree with TRBD1. CDR3 size: 11 residues. CDR1 SQVTM and CDR2 ANQGSEA come from the germline V gene. The V and J ends lost 1 base and 8 bases, in that order; junction bases with no gene match: 0. The full variable domain, in which reference TRBV29-1 and TRBJ1-2 provide the parts outside the CDR3, is SAVISQKPSRDICQRGTSLTIQCQVDSQVTMMFWYRQQPGQSLTLIATANQGSEATYESGFVIDKFPISRPNLTFSTLTVSNMSPEDSSIYLCSVEAGGGYTFGSGTRLTVV.

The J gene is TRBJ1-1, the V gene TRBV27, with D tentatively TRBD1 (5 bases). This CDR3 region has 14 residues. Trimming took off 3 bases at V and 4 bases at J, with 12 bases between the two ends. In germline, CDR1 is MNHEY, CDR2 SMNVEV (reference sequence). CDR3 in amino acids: CASSLERQSTEAFF. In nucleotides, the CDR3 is TGTGCCAGCAGTTTGGAGCGACAGAGCACTGAAGCTTTCTTT.

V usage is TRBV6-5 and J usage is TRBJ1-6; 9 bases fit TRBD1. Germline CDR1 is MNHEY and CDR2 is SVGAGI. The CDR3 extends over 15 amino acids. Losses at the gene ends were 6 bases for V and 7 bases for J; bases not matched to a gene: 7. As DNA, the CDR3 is TGTGCCAGCAGGGAACAGGGGGCGAGGAATTCACCCCTCCACTTT. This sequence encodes CASREQGARNSPLHF.

The CDR3 protein is CSVGTGKVEQYF. The CDR3 DNA reads TGCAGCGTTGGGACAGGGAAGGTCGAGCAGTACTTC. The V and J genes are TRBV29-1 and TRBJ2-7, with TRBD1 identical over 8 bases. V shed 4 bases, J shed 6 bases, and the junction held 5 bases outside the gene matches. The V gene's germline CDR1 is SQVTM and CDR2 ANQGSEA. The CDR3 is 12 residues long.